This TCR beta chain derives from a study of blood T cell repertoires in COVID-19. The authors' processing: Amplification of reference gene primers provided the estimated nucleated cell counts. This table comes from immunoSEQ multiplex PCR, and its TCRdb copy is limited to in-frame clones, with some not included. For V, J and clone size, that table is used; D and trimming come from the DNA. The sample comprises some 310,000 clones, roughly 89% of which are singletons, and more than 0.85% rests with the top ten. Seattle patients were enrolled while actively infected and followed longitudinally. Germline CDR1 and CDR2: LNHNV and YYDKDF (reference sequence). This CDR3 contains 13 residues. Trimming took off 0 bases at V and 5 bases at J, with 8 bases between the two ends.

Sequenced material: peripheral blood. This TCR was sampled from a woman aged 40 to 50 with COVID-19, enrolled during active disease. The V call is TRBV15, the J call TRBJ2-7, with a weak D call TRBD2 (6 bases). In DNA form, the CDR3 reads TGTGCCACCAGCAGAGATCCGGGAGACGAGCAGTACTTC. As protein: CATSRDPGDEQYF. Filled out from reference TRBV15 and TRBJ2-7, the complete variable domain reads DAMVIQNPRYQVTQFGKPVTLSCSQTLNHNVMYWYQQKSSQAPKLLFHYYDKDFNNEADTPDNFQSRRPNTSFCFLDIRSPGLGDTAMYLCATSRDPGDEQYFGPGTRLTVT.